This section outlines one T cell receptor (beta chain) sequence together with its context. Antigen: not known. It was 5'RACE with constant-segment primers that produced the TCR alpha and TCR beta cDNA libraries, which carried sample barcodes and UMIs. TCRdb reprocessed the 5' RACE reads via MiXCR and lists one record per CDR3 protein. Among hundreds of thousands of distinct CDR3 sequences, about 20% were seen once, and the ten largest hold 7.5% to 9.5%. Germline lookup yields CDR1 KGHDR and CDR2 SFDVKD. This CDR3 contains 14 residues. Trimming took 7 bases from V and 1 from J; bases not matched to a gene: 1. This sample was taken from a study of T-cell memory formation after mild COVID-19. Broader study findings: Pre-infection memory harbored some responding clones, suggesting cross-reactive memory joined.

The TCR sequence derives from an adult woman who had mild COVID-19 (a few samples of this study predate the infection). Cell type and time point are not known. The chain joins TRBV24-1 to TRBJ2-1; TRBD2 matches 9 bases. Sequencing input: PBMCs or a T cell subset sorted from them (not recorded which). Written as DNA, the CDR3 is TGTGCCACCAGGGCGGGAGGGTCCTACAATGAGCAGTTCTTC. As protein: CATRAGGSYNEQFF.